This T cell receptor (beta chain) emerged from a study of T cell clones after liver transplantation. Across the study: Post-transplant blood was tracked for graft-donor-reactive T cell clones identified in a pre-transplant mixed lymphocyte reaction. Three of eight recipients were HCV-positive; others had non-autoimmune, non-viral indications. General study results and limits: A significant post-transplant drop in circulating graft-donor-reactive CD4 TCRbeta sequences occurred in most of the 8 subjects. Post-transplant time points were not standardized, so conclusions are preliminary.

The CDR3 is 16 amino acids. Germline V gene data show CDR1 as MDHEN and CDR2 as SYDVKM. Germline trimming cut 6 bases from V and 2 bases from J; bases unmatched to any gene: 13. As to this clone: Its antigen is unknown.

Generated by immunoSEQ multiplex PCR, the TCRdb table keeps only in-frame clones and is missing some. The table has over 45,000 clones, about 69% seen once; the top ten hold 9.5% to 10%. This TCR derives from a human patient who received a liver transplant. Some T cells may be supplied by the graft donor. The material was CD4+ T cells from blood, obtained less than 70 months after liver transplant. This chain uses TRBV28 with TRBJ2-7, with 7 bases fitting TRBD1. The DNA for the CDR3 is TGTGCCAGCAGACCCTATGGCAGGGGGAGTACCTACGAGCAGTACTTC. Translated: CASRPYGRGSTYEQYF. Based on the CDR3 plus reference TRBV28 and TRBJ2-7, the full variable domain is DVKVTQSSRYLVKRTGEKVFLECVQDMDHENMFWYRQDPGLGLRLIYFSYDVKMKEKGDIPEGYSVSREKKERFSLILESASTNQTSMYLCASRPYGRGSTYEQYFGPGTRLTVT.